The 26 T cell receptor beta chains reported below all come from one sample, sequenced in a study of spatial heterogeneity in lung cancer. The antigens for these receptors are not known. Indicated time point: sample taken at primary tumor resection. Overall study results and limits: Tumor mutation count correlated with how many alpha and beta TCRs expanded intratumorally.

TCRdb re-called the 5' RACE reads with MiXCR, one entry per CDR3 protein. The table includes a few thousand distinct CDR3 sequences, approximately 4.4% detected once. Source: lung tumor tissue, taken at surgery. These receptors were obtained from a female donor with early-stage non-small cell lung cancer.

The sample holds many counts of this clonotype. This chain joins TRBV20-1 and TRBJ2-3, with 10 bases fitting TRBD2. J gave up 3 bases and V 5 bases, and 8 bases lay outside the gene matches. Germline CDR1 is DFQATT and CDR2 is SNEGSKA (reference sequence). CDR3 length equals 15 residues. CDR3 DNA sequence: TGCAGTGCTCAGGAGCGGGGGGGCCGTACAGATACGCAGTATTTT. It yields the protein CSAQERGGRTDTQYF.

This clonotype has at least ten counts. The V and J genes are TRBV7-2 and TRBJ2-5, with D maybe TRBD1 (6 bases). Trimming cost V 6 bases and J 1 base, with 15 bases left between them. From germline, CDR1 is SGHTA and CDR2 FQGNSA. The CDR3 is made up of 15 amino acids. The CDR3 reads CASSWAGASQETQYF. In DNA, the CDR3 is TGTGCCAGCAGTTGGGCAGGGGCCAGCCAAGAGACCCAGTACTTC.

Ten or more counts support this clonotype. The chain joins TRBV5-1 to TRBJ1-6; no definite D call. Trimming removed 2 bases at V and 0 bases at J, with 9 bases between. The germline V gene has CDR1 SGHRS and CDR2 YFSETQ. The CDR3 spans 16 residues. CDR3 nucleotides: TGCGCCAGCAGCTTAGGGAGCATCTCCTATAATTCACCCCTCCACTTT. Amino acids: CASSLGSISYNSPLHF. Together with reference TRBV5-1 and TRBJ1-6, the CDR3 gives the full variable domain: KAGVTQTPRYLIKTRGQQVTLSCSPISGHRSVSWYQQTPGQGLQFLFEYFSETQRNKGNFPGRFSGRQFSNSRSEMNVSTLELGDSALYLCASSLGSISYNSPLHFGNGTRLTVT.

This clonotype counts as medium-sized. V usage is TRBV10-3 and J usage is TRBJ1-5; 7 bases map to TRBD1. V lost 6 bases and J lost 2; bases outside the gene matches: 4. Per the germline V gene, CDR1 is ENHRY and CDR2 is SYGVKD. CDR3 length equals 14 residues. The CDR3 sequence is CAIRATGRNQPQHF. The CDR3 DNA sequence: TGTGCCATCAGGGCGACAGGGCGCAATCAGCCCCAGCATTTT.

The rearrangement links TRBV7-4 to TRBJ2-3, with D unresolved. The germline CDR1 and CDR2 sequences are SGHVT and SQSDAQ. Trimming shortened V by 4 bases and J by 4 bases, and 12 bases separated the two germline ends. This CDR3 has 14 amino acids. CDR3 protein: CASSSTRRPDTQYF. CDR3 bases: TGTGCCAGCAGCTCTACCCGACGGCCAGATACGCAGTATTTT.

This clonotype was detected many times. The chain recombines TRBV20-1 with TRBJ2-7, with D possibly being TRBD1 (6 bases). Trimming stripped 0 bases from V and 0 bases from J, with 15 bases between. This CDR3 is built from 16 residues. CDR1 is DFQATT and CDR2 is SNEGSKA in the germline V gene (reference sequence). In DNA form, the CDR3 reads TGCAGTGCTAGAGACACGTTCAGGGGAAGCTCCTACGAGCAGTACTTC. Translated, it gives CSARDTFRGSSYEQYF.

This clonotype is labeled medium-sized. The gene calls are TRBV7-2 and TRBJ2-4, with D perhaps TRBD1 or TRBD2 (5 bases each). The V gene's germline CDR1 is SGHTA and CDR2 FQGNSA. V lost 0 bases to trimming and J lost 7 bases, with 13 bases between them. The CDR3 totals 15 residues. CDR3 protein: CASSLALVGTNIQYF. The CDR3, as DNA: TGTGCCAGCAGCTTAGCTTTAGTGGGGACCAACATTCAGTACTTC.

There are many counts of this clonotype. The gene calls are TRBV20-1 and TRBJ2-4; TRBD1 agrees at 9 bases. This CDR3 is built from 13 residues. Unmatched junction bases numbered 8, after V lost 7 bases and J lost 7 bases. Per the germline V gene, CDR1 is DFQATT and CDR2 is SNEGSKA (reference sequence). The CDR3, as DNA: TGCAGTGGGCTGGGACAGGGTTGGAACATTCAGTACTTC. This encodes CSGLGQGWNIQYF.

By frequency in the sample, this clonotype is medium-sized. The rearrangement joins TRBV28 to TRBJ1-5; unclear D gene. Deletions cut 3 bases from V and 7 bases from J, with 13 bases between. This CDR3 has 14 residues. Germline values: CDR1 MDHEN, CDR2 SYDVKM. The DNA of the CDR3 is TGTGCCAGCAGTTTGGCACTGGGTGGCCAGCCCCAGCATTTT. It specifies CASSLALGGQPQHF.

Sample share makes this clonotype medium-sized. This chain joins TRBV4-3 and TRBJ1-1; D gene ambiguous. This CDR3 comprises 13 residues. Germline CDR1 and CDR2: LGHNA and YSLEER. Trimming stripped 1 base from V and 1 base from J, with 4 bases between. Here the CDR3 DNA reads TGCGCCAGCAGCCAAGGACCGAACACTGAAGCTTTCTTT. This encodes CASSQGPNTEAFF.

By share of the sample, this clonotype is medium-sized. Germline and junction disagree at one end, which may indicate a read error. CDR3 in DNA: TGTGCCAGCAGCGTAACAGGGGGCGAATGTGCGTTT. Protein: CASSVTGGECAF. The chain couples TRBV7-9 to TRBJ1-1; 9 bases fit TRBD1. The length of the CDR3 is 12 residues. The germline V gene has CDR1 SEHNR and CDR2 FQNEAQ (reference sequence).

The chain has TRBV7-9 and TRBJ2-5; D not resolved. With 3 bases removed from V and 1 base from J, the gap between germline ends came to 9 bases. The CDR3 has 14 amino acids. CDR1 is SEHNR and CDR2 is FQNEAQ in the germline V gene (reference sequence). CDR3 loop: CASSFLGFQETQYF. For the CDR3, the DNA is TGTGCCAGCAGCTTTCTCGGGTTCCAAGAGACCCAGTACTTC.

Sample share makes this clonotype medium-sized. The V call is TRBV9, the J call TRBJ2-1, with TRBD2 as a possible D gene (5 bases). The CDR3 is 15 residues long. Germline V gene sequence: CDR1 SGDLS, CDR2 YYNGEE. V gave up 4 bases and J gave up 4 bases, with 15 bases separating them. The chain's CDR3 is CASSREPLGYNEQFF. Written as DNA, the CDR3 is TGTGCCAGCAGCAGGGAGCCCCTGGGTTACAATGAGCAGTTCTTC.

The table lists this clonotype with many counts. The chain is built from TRBV3-1 and TRBJ1-4; possible D gene TRBD1, 5 bases. Trimming pared 2 bases from V and 2 bases from J, leaving 9 bases between. The CDR3 is made up of 15 amino acids. Germline V CDR1 and CDR2: LGHDT, YNNKEL (reference sequence). CDR3 in DNA: TGTGCCAGCAGCCAATCCAGGGCGACTAATGAAAAACTGTTTTTT. It is translated as CASSQSRATNEKLFF.

There are a few counts of this clonotype. The rearrangement joins TRBV20-1 to TRBJ2-7; 7 positions match TRBD1. This CDR3 is 12 amino acids long. CDR1 and CDR2 from the germline V gene are DFQATT and SNEGSKA (reference sequence). Trimming at V came to 5 bases and at J to 4 bases, leaving 5 bases not matched to a gene. The CDR3 reads CSALTGLYEQYF. DNA for the CDR3: TGCAGTGCTCTGACAGGGTTATACGAGCAGTACTTC.

The CDR3 loop reads CASSVEVGGYTF. The CDR3 region has the DNA TGTGCCAGCAGTGTGGAGGTGGGGGGCTACACCTTC. The V call is TRBV25-1, the J call TRBJ1-2; no reliable D call. V was shortened by 4 bases and J by 8 bases, with 11 bases between the two germline ends. Germline CDR1 reads MGHDK; CDR2 reads SYGVNS. This CDR3 has 12 amino acids.

This clonotype is judged medium-sized. The chain uses TRBV7-2 and TRBJ2-5; weak D call: TRBD2 (6 bases). Germline V gene lookup returns CDR1 SGHTA and CDR2 FQGNSA. This CDR3 contains 16 residues. V lost 0 bases, J lost 1 base, and 12 bases lay in between. The CDR3 DNA sequence: TGTGCCAGCAGCTTAGCGACTAGTCCGGGCCAAGAGACCCAGTACTTC. Protein sequence: CASSLATSPGQETQYF.

In its sample, this clonotype ranks as medium-sized (0.01 to 0.1%). The rearrangement links TRBV3-1 to TRBJ2-1; 8 nucleotides match TRBD2. The V segment lost 2 bases and the J segment 6 bases; nucleotides outside the gene matches: 6. CDR3 length equals 15 residues. CDR1 and CDR2 (germline): LGHDT, YNNKEL (reference sequence). CDR3 sequence: CASSQSGLAVNEQFF. In DNA, the CDR3 is TGTGCCAGCAGCCAATCCGGACTAGCAGTCAATGAGCAGTTCTTC.

This clonotype was detected ten times or more. The V and J genes are TRBV20-1 and TRBJ2-3; possibly TRBD1 for D (6 bases). The V and J ends lost 6 bases and 9 bases respectively, with 19 bases between them. The CDR3 contains 13 residues. The germline CDR1 and CDR2 sequences are DFQATT and SNEGSKA (reference sequence). The CDR3 loop is CSARPGTRATQYF. DNA of the CDR3: TGCAGTGCGAGACCAGGGACACGAGCCACGCAGTATTTT.

This clonotype appeared many times. The V and J genes are TRBV6-6 and TRBJ1-6, with a possible D match to TRBD1 (5 bases). Germline assignment: CDR1 MNHNY and CDR2 SVGAGI (reference sequence). This CDR3 is 16 amino acids long. Trimming stripped 2 bases from V and 10 bases from J, with 18 bases between. The DNA of the CDR3 is TGTGCCAGCAGTTACATAGGGGCGCGAAAAAACTCACCCCTCCACTTT. Its translation: CASSYIGARKNSPLHF.

Within the sample, this clonotype is medium-sized. The J gene is TRBJ2-2, the V gene TRBV5-6; no firm D call. CDR3 length: 15 amino acids. V lost 5 bases, J lost 1 base, and 12 bases lay in between. Germline V gene data show CDR1 as SGHDT and CDR2 as YYEEEE. CDR3 protein: CASSQRRWNTGELFF. CDR3 coding DNA: TGTGCCAGCAGTCAACGTCGATGGAACACCGGGGAGCTGTTTTTT.

This clonotype is labeled medium-sized (0.01 to 0.1%). The rearrangement uses TRBV20-1 and TRBJ2-3, with TRBD1 matching over 10 bases. CDR1 and CDR2 (germline): DFQATT, SNEGSKA (reference sequence). This CDR3 comprises 15 residues. J was trimmed by 5 bases and V by 5 bases; bases with no gene match: 10. The CDR3 nucleotides read TGCAGTGCTCACTCGGGACAGGGGAGAGGAGATACGCAGTATTTT. The encoded protein is CSAHSGQGRGDTQYF.

This clonotype is classed as medium-sized. The chain has TRBV27 and TRBJ2-3; 12 nucleotides align to TRBD2. The CDR3 is made up of 16 amino acids. The germline CDR1 and CDR2 sequences are MNHEY and SMNVEV (reference sequence). Unmatched junction bases numbered 6, after V lost 2 bases and J lost 6 bases. CDR3 protein: CASSLLAGGPGDTQYF. CDR3 in DNA: TGTGCCAGCAGTTTACTAGCGGGGGGGCCGGGGGATACGCAGTATTTT.

This clonotype is deemed medium-sized. The V gene is TRBV5-1, the J gene TRBJ2-1, with D possibly matching TRBD1 (6 bases). Trimming removed 4 bases at V and 0 bases at J, with 23 bases between. CDR1 and CDR2 from the germline V gene are SGHRS and YFSETQ. This CDR3 spans 19 amino acids. The CDR3 DNA follows: TGCGCCAGCAGCCCGGTCGTAGGGGATGGGGGCAGCTCCTACAATGAGCAGTTCTTC. The encoded protein is CASSPVVGDGGSSYNEQFF.

By sample fraction, this clonotype is medium-sized. The chain uses TRBV20-1 and TRBJ2-7; D is undetermined. V lost 6 bases to trimming and J lost 1 base, with 13 bases between them. CDR3 size: 13 residues. Germline-derived CDR1 and CDR2 are DFQATT and SNEGSKA (reference sequence). For the CDR3, the DNA is TGCAGTGCAGGACGTGGCCCATCCTACGAGCAGTACTTC. It codes for CSAGRGPSYEQYF.

The table lists this clonotype with many counts. This chain connects TRBV28 to TRBJ2-5; D tentatively fits TRBD1 or TRBD2 (5 bases each). In germline, CDR1 is MDHEN, CDR2 SYDVKM. Trimming took 7 bases from V and 1 from J, leaving 10 bases between them. This CDR3 is 13 amino acids long. The CDR3 DNA reads as TGTGCCAGCACCCAGGGACCCCAAGAGACCCAGTACTTC. It yields the protein CASTQGPQETQYF.